The 19 T cell receptor beta chains reported below all come from one sample, sequenced in a study of blood T cell repertoires in COVID-19 (dated by TCRdb to the early 2020s). Preparation of the library involved the immunoSEQ multiplex PCR assay. TCRdb carries this immuneACCESS record with in-frame sequences only. Its versions omit some clonotypes, under half of them owing to an unresolved V gene in the studies checked, with the rest unexplained. Here the sample has around 220,000 clones; 84% occur a single time. 20% of the sample belongs to the ten largest clones. Sequencing was carried out using peripheral blood. These receptor sequences come from a man between 25 and 39 years old with active or convalescent COVID-19.

This chain connects TRBV7-9 to TRBJ2-5; D possibly corresponds to TRBD2 (7 bases). This CDR3 region has 16 residues. Germline CDR1 is SEHNR and CDR2 is FQNEAQ (reference sequence). V lost 6 bases, J lost 4 bases, and 21 bases lay in between. CDR3 region: CASRKDIRGGSETQYF. DNA for the CDR3: TGTGCCAGCAGGAAAGATATTAGGGGGGGGTCAGAGACCCAGTACTTC.

CDR3 DNA: TGTGCCAGCAGCTTAGGTGCGACAGGGGCAACCACCGGGGAGCTGTTTTTT. Amino acids: CASSLGATGATTGELFF. The gene calls are TRBV7-2 and TRBJ2-2; 8 bases are a match to TRBD1. The CDR3 has 17 amino acids. Germline loops: CDR1 SGHTA, CDR2 FQGNSA. The J segment lost 4 bases and the V segment lost 1 base, leaving 8 bases of the junction unmatched.

This chain joins TRBV18 and TRBJ1-2; 10 bases agree with TRBD1. The ends lost 3 bases at V and 5 bases at J; junction bases unmatched: 3. CDR1 KGHSH and CDR2 LQKENI come from the germline V gene. This CDR3 contains 14 residues. CDR3: CASSPDRGSYGYTF. The DNA for the CDR3 is TGTGCCAGCTCACCGGACAGGGGGTCGTATGGCTACACCTTC. Looking up the rest from reference TRBV18 and TRBJ1-2 gives the full variable domain: NAGVMQNPRHLVRRRGQEARLRCSPMKGHSHVYWYRQLPEEGLKFMVYLQKENIIDESGMPKERFSAEFPKEGPSILRIQQVVRGDSAAYFCASSPDRGSYGYTFGSGTRLTVV.

The genes are TRBV2 and TRBJ1-2; 8 positions match TRBD1. CDR3 length: 14 residues. Germline assignment: CDR1 SNHLY and CDR2 FYNNEI. The V and J ends lost 4 bases and 0 bases, in that order; junction bases with no gene match: 1. CDR3 in DNA: TGTGCCAGCAGTGGGACAGGGTCTAACTATGGCTACACCTTC. It yields the protein CASSGTGSNYGYTF. Full variable domain (outside the CDR3, taken from reference TRBV2 and TRBJ1-2): EPEVTQTPSHQVTQMGQEVILRCVPISNHLYFYWYRQILGQKVEFLVSFYNNEISEKSEIFDDQFSVERPDGSNFTLKIRSTKLEDSAMYFCASSGTGSNYGYTFGSGTRLTVV.

The genes are TRBV28 and TRBJ1-5; no reliable D call. Trimming removed 7 bases at V and 0 bases at J, with 13 bases between. The CDR3 covers 15 residues. Germline assignment: CDR1 MDHEN and CDR2 SYDVKM. This CDR3 is CASNIVRDSNQPQHF. The CDR3 DNA is TGTGCCAGCAATATTGTCCGGGATAGCAATCAGCCCCAGCATTTT. The complete variable domain, with remaining parts taken from reference TRBV28 and TRBJ1-5, reads DVKVTQSSRYLVKRTGEKVFLECVQDMDHENMFWYRQDPGLGLRLIYFSYDVKMKEKGDIPEGYSVSREKKERFSLILESASTNQTSMYLCASNIVRDSNQPQHFGDGTRLSIL.

The rearrangement links TRBV7-9 to TRBJ2-1, with D perhaps matching TRBD2 (7 bases). Germline CDR1 SEHNR, CDR2 FQNEAQ (reference sequence). V lost 3 bases to trimming and J lost 8 bases, with 17 bases between them. The CDR3 totals 15 residues. The CDR3 sequence is CASSLMGGGTDEQFF. The CDR3 nucleotides read TGTGCCAGCAGCTTGATGGGAGGGGGAACCGATGAGCAGTTCTTC.

CDR3 loop: CASSKRGGRNEQYF. DNA of the CDR3: TGTGCCAGCAGCAAACGCGGGGGGCGAAACGAGCAGTACTTC. The V and J genes are TRBV21-1 and TRBJ2-7; the listed D gene, TRBD2, was not tested against the DNA. TRBV21-1 is listed as a pseudogene. This CDR3 is built from 14 residues.

There are a few counts of this clone. The CDR3 sequence: CASSPGGARLQPQHF. Here the CDR3 DNA reads TGTGCCAGCAGTCCCGGGGGTGCCCGCCTTCAGCCCCAGCATTTT. The chain joins TRBV28 to TRBJ1-5; possibly TRBD1 for D (5 bases). The CDR3 runs to 15 residues. V gave up 5 bases and J gave up 6 bases, with 17 bases separating them. Germline assignment: CDR1 MDHEN and CDR2 SYDVKM.

This clone has more than one count but fewer than ten. V is TRBV30 and J is TRBJ1-1; tentatively, D is TRBD1 (5 bases). Germline V gene lookup returns CDR1 GTSNPN and CDR2 SVGIG (reference sequence). There are 13 residues in the CDR3. Trimming pared 3 bases from V and 4 bases from J, leaving 12 bases between. CDR3 DNA sequence: TGTGCCTGGAGGGGGGGGGTGAGCACTGAAGCTTTCTTT. Amino acid sequence: CAWRGGVSTEAFF.

V gene TRBV6-5 combines with J gene TRBJ1-4; D is undetermined. CDR1 MNHEY and CDR2 SVGAGI come from the germline V gene. V lost 1 base and J lost 5, with 5 bases in between. The CDR3 spans 13 residues. The CDR3 is CASSYYRNEKLFF. The CDR3 DNA reads TGTGCCAGCAGTTACTATCGGAATGAAAAACTGTTTTTT.

The chain employs TRBV2 and TRBJ1-2, with D possibly matching TRBD1 (5 bases). Per germline, CDR1 SNHLY and CDR2 FYNNEI. CDR3 length: 12 residues. The V end lost 4 bases, the J end lost 7 bases, and 10 bases lay between the germline ends. In nucleotides, the CDR3 is TGTGCCAGCAGTGTGACGGGGGTTGGCTACACCTTC. Translation gives CASSVTGVGYTF.

The chain carries TRBV18 and TRBJ2-1; TRBD2 matches 8 bases. This CDR3 is built from 15 residues. Germline values: CDR1 KGHSH, CDR2 LQKENI. After removal of 3 bases from V and 3 bases from J, the junction contained 4 bases not matched to a gene. CDR3 in amino acids: CASSPPGTSYNEQFF. In DNA form, the CDR3 reads TGTGCCAGCTCACCCCCCGGGACTAGCTACAATGAGCAGTTCTTC.

As regards this clone: Other DNA sequences in this specimen translate into the identical CDR3. The chain is built from TRBV7-2 and TRBJ1-5; the D is unclear. CDR1 is SGHTA and CDR2 is FQGNSA in the germline V gene. V was trimmed by 1 base and J by 3 bases, leaving 7 bases between them. The CDR3 is 14 amino acids. CDR3 sequence: CASSLGQNNQPQHF. CDR3 nucleotides: TGTGCCAGCAGCTTAGGCCAGAACAATCAGCCCCAGCATTTT.

This clone was picked up a small number of times. The chain carries TRBV12-3 or TRBV12-4 and TRBJ1-1; a possible D gene is TRBD1 (5 bases). The CDR3 is 12 amino acids. The V and J ends lost 11 bases and 3 bases respectively, with 13 bases between them. The CDR3 loop reads CASGRVYTEAFF. The CDR3 bases are TGTGCCTCAGGGAGGGTATACACTGAAGCTTTCTTT.

The table lists this clone with a few counts. The chain uses TRBV7-3 and TRBJ1-1; D may be TRBD1 (6 bases). Germline V gene lookup returns CDR1 SGHTA and CDR2 FQGTGA. Trimming stripped 5 bases from V and 4 bases from J, with 11 bases between. The CDR3 has 13 residues. The CDR3 nucleotides are TGTGCCAGCAGCCTAGGGGACACCACTGAAGCTTTCTTT. It codes for CASSLGDTTEAFF.

The gene calls are TRBV3-1 (or the pseudogene TRBV3-2) and TRBJ2-3, with 7 bases fitting TRBD1. Germline V CDR1 and CDR2: LGHDT, YNNKEL (reference sequence). J lost 1 base, V lost 4 bases, and 5 bases had no gene match. This CDR3 contains 15 residues. CDR3 DNA sequence: TGTGCCAGCAGCCCAGACAGGGTTGGCACAGATACGCAGTATTTT. Translating it yields CASSPDRVGTDTQYF.

The chain recombines TRBV6-2 or TRBV6-3 with TRBJ2-7; TRBD2 is a possible D gene (6 bases). The length of the CDR3 is 15 residues. V was trimmed by 2 bases and J by 0 bases, leaving 11 bases between them. Germline-derived CDR1 and CDR2 are MNHEY and SVGEGT. CDR3 in amino acids: CASSYGAGYSYEQYF. The CDR3 DNA sequence: TGTGCCAGCAGTTACGGCGCGGGATACTCCTACGAGCAGTACTTC.

The V and J genes are TRBV5-4 and TRBJ2-7; weak D call: TRBD1 (6 bases). The CDR3 contains 14 residues. Trimming left V 3 bases short and J 2 bases short, with 12 bases between. CDR1 SGHNT and CDR2 YYREEE come from the germline V gene (reference sequence). The CDR3 bases are TGTGCCAGCAGCTCCCAGGGGCACACCTACGAGCAGTACTTC. This sequence encodes CASSSQGHTYEQYF. Together with reference TRBV5-4 and TRBJ2-7, the CDR3 gives the full variable domain: ETGVTQSPTHLIKTRGQQVTLRCSSQSGHNTVSWYQQALGQGPQFIFQYYREEENGRGNFPPRFSGLQFPNYSSELNVNALELDDSALYLCASSSQGHTYEQYFGPGTRLTVT.

The J gene is TRBJ2-1, the V gene TRBV27; 7 bases align to TRBD2. Germline V gene sequence: CDR1 MNHEY, CDR2 SMNVEV (reference sequence). The V gene end was trimmed by 5 bases and the J gene end by 7 bases; junction bases not matched to a gene: 14. CDR3 length: 16 residues. CDR3 sequence reads: CASSHMGGGRENEQFF. The CDR3 DNA follows: TGTGCCAGCAGTCACATGGGGGGTGGGAGGGAGAATGAGCAGTTCTTC.